These T cell receptor beta chains were read from a single sample in a study of T cell repertoires in cytomegalovirus infection. One entry per CDR3 protein results from TCRdb running MiXCR on the reads. The sample records 400,000 to 550,000 distinct CDR3 sequences, over 9% being singletons. Sequencing used PBMCs. The receptors shown here come from a human donor in good health (CMV status not recorded). Some clones in this sample may be carry-over from other donors' samples. CDR3s leave out the opening cysteine and the closing phenylalanine or tryptophan.

j_gene	v_gene	CDR3aa
TRBJ2-1	TRBV20-1	SARVQVGTGGYNEQF
TRBJ2-6	TRBV10-3	AISSSGQTSGANVLT
TRBJ2-7	TRBV9	ASSLSFRDSTYEQY
TRBJ1-1	TRBV27	ASSLYGGIMNTEAF
TRBJ2-5	TRBV3-1	ASSQGLTSGGYETQY
TRBJ1-4	TRBV20-1	SALGPYNEKLF
TRBJ2-7	TRBV30	AWRRQGIGEQY
TRBJ1-4	TRBV28	ASSPGGGKGEKLF
TRBJ2-3	TRBV11-2	ASSLERGDTQY
TRBJ2-1	TRBV5-1	ASRGGAEGHNEQF
TRBJ1-1	TRBV30	AWSVHRTNTEAF
TRBJ1-5	TRBV6-6	ASSTSREGNQPQH
TRBJ2-5	TRBV10-3	ATRGGGYYQETQY
TRBJ2-1	TRBV20-1	SARVGGALQF
TRBJ2-7	TRBV28	ASSIAGEGSYEQY
TRBJ2-7	TRBV4-1	ASSQETSGNYEQY
TRBJ2-7	TRBV5-1	ASSLESLREQY
TRBJ2-5	TRBV20-1	SAAGTSGTRAQY
TRBJ2-7	TRBV19	ASSIGSGRRLGDEQY
TRBJ1-2	TRBV7-8	ASSPGQGLNYGYT
TRBJ2-3	TRBV29-1	SVDGDRADTQY
TRBJ2-7	TRBV9	ASSVGGGENYEQY
TRBJ1-5	TRBV12-3/TRBV12-4	ASSPPGTGPNQPQH
TRBJ1-2	TRBV11-1	ASSPYRGEAYGYT
TRBJ2-5	TRBV7-8	ASSLPLRGRSKKETQY
TRBJ1-1	TRBV5-1	ASSLEPTGAEAF
TRBJ1-2	TRBV7-2	ASSFDRVWGYT
TRBJ2-2	TRBV11-2	ASSPLNPGPGTGELF
TRBJ1-4	TRBV20-1	SARAGGDEKLF
TRBJ1-2	TRBV7-9	ASSLAATDGYT
TRBJ2-3	TRBV5-1	ASSGQGARGDTQY
TRBJ2-7	TRBV6-1	ASSRGQGGEQY
TRBJ2-1	TRBV5-1	ASSPRDRYYNEQF
TRBJ2-1	TRBV9	ASSSSGGISNEQF
TRBJ2-4	TRBV7-9	ASSLAAGAPAKNIQY
TRBJ2-3	TRBV6-6	ASSLGQNLYTDTQY
TRBJ2-2	TRBV29-1	SARRAGGPTGELF
TRBJ1-3	TRBV12-3/TRBV12-4	ASSPATVSGNTIY
TRBJ2-1	TRBV12-3/TRBV12-4	ASSRGGISYNEQF
TRBJ1-1	TRBV6-6	ASTLTVNTEAF
TRBJ2-5	TRBV14	ASSPTMGPPTQETQY
TRBJ2-7	TRBV10-3	AISVSRTEPYEQY
TRBJ2-5	TRBV19	ASTPGTGRAQY
TRBJ2-7	TRBV10-3	AIRDSGTYEQY
TRBJ1-3	TRBV5-6	ASSLGPGVTGNTIY
TRBJ2-7	TRBV6-5	ASSRSVGYEQY
TRBJ2-1	TRBV6-1	ASQELNEQF
TRBJ2-1	TRBV6-5	ASSLPSGGAGNEQF
TRBJ2-3	TRBV5-4	ASRPQGEGTDTQY
TRBJ1-5	TRBV19	ASSILGQGHQPQH
TRBJ1-2	TRBV5-5	ASSSGTGANYGYT
TRBJ1-2	TRBV11-3	ASSLGLSRQGARYGYT
TRBJ2-1	TRBV9	ASSVGGGTGTNNEQF
TRBJ1-1	TRBV5-4	ASSLSGGHFEAF
TRBJ2-3	TRBV29-1	SGGLDTQY